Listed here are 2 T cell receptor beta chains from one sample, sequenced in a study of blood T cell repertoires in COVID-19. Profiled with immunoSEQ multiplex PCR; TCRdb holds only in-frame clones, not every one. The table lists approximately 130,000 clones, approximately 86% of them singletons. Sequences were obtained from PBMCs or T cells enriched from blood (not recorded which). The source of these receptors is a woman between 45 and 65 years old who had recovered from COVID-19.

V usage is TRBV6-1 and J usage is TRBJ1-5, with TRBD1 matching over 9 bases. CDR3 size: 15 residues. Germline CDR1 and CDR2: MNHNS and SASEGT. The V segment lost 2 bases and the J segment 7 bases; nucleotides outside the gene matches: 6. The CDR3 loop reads CASSERTGGGQPQHF. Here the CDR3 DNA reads TGTGCCAGCAGTGAAAGAACAGGGGGCGGGCAGCCCCAGCATTTT.

The chain's CDR3 is CASSPNTGQGATEAFF. The CDR3 coding sequence is TGTGCCAGTAGTCCGAACACAGGACAGGGGGCAACTGAAGCTTTCTTT. The chain employs TRBV19 and TRBJ1-1, with 11 bases identical to TRBD1. Trimming cost V 5 bases and J 5 bases; bases outside gene matches: 10. The CDR3 spans 16 residues. Germline-derived CDR1 and CDR2 are LNHDA and SQIVND (reference sequence).